This T cell receptor beta chain was recorded in a study of T cells expressing NK-cell markers. Study in general: According to the study, TCR beta repertoires originated from sorted CD3+CD56+NKG2C+, CD3+CD56+NKG2C- and CD3+CD56-NKG2C+ T cells.

TCRdb reprocessed the 5' RACE reads, keeping one entry per CDR3 protein, no DNA. The listing contains about 460,000 distinct CDR3 sequences. CDR1 is DFQATT, CDR2 SNEGSKA, per germline (reference sequence). The CDR3 loop spans 11 amino acids. Material for sequencing was blood T cells: a sorted CD56 or NKG2C T cell subset, CD4+ or CD8+ T cells, or bulk PBMC T cells (not recorded which). V is TRBV20-1 and J is TRBJ2-1; TCRdb indicates TRBD2, and absent DNA this call remains unverified. The receptor was derived from a woman between 45 and 60 years old in good health. The CDR3: CSASSAGRIFF.